This T cell receptor beta chain was recorded in a study of regulatory T cells in long-lasting Graves disease. Assembly of TCR beta libraries relied on iRepertoire HTBI primers together with Arm-PCR of CDR3 regions. The authors' processing: The identification of 55 to 70 TRBV and roughly 15 TRBJ segments was made across samples. TCRdb independently ran MiXCR on the multiplex PCR reads; one entry per CDR3 protein. The V and J calls reflect TCRdb's pipeline rather than the authors' work. The data show about 520,000 distinct CDR3 sequences, with around 12% seen just once and roughly 8.9% held by the top ten. The time point was: newly diagnosed GD, antithyroid drugs for less than 3 months. The TCR library used RNA extracted from PBMCs. EDTA tubes received approximately 10 milliliters of drawn peripheral blood. This clonotype has a count of ten or more. The CDR3 extends over 13 amino acids. Trimming removed 5 bases from V and 5 bases from J, with 12 bases in between.

These sequences were also reported in another study, on T cells in Graves' hyperthyroidism and ophthalmopathy. In that study: Onset of ophthalmopathy came a median approximately 6 months after the model predicted it.

This receptor was taken from a woman aged 25 to 39 with Graves disease. The sample here was peripheral blood mononuclear cells (PBMCs), taken at new diagnosis, from a patient treated with antithyroid drugs. V gene TRBV12-3 or TRBV12-4 combines with J gene TRBJ2-5; D not certain. CDR3 coding DNA: TGTGCCAGCAGTCTATGGGTGGGGGAGACCCAGTACTTC. It translates to CASSLWVGETQYF.